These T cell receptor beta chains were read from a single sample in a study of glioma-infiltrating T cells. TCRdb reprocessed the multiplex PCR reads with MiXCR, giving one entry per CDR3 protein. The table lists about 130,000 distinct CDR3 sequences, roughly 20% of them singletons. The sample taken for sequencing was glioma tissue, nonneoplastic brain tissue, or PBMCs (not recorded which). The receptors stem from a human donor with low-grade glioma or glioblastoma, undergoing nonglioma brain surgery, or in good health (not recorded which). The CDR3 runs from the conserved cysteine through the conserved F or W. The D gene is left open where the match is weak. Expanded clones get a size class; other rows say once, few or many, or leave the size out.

CDR3 DNA: TGCAGTGCCAGCCAGGAAGGGTTGACCTACGAGCAGTACTTC
CDR3 protein: CSASQEGLTYEQYF
CDR3 length: 14
clone size: .
J gene: TRBJ2-7
D gene: .
V gene: TRBV20-1

CDR3 DNA: TGCAGTGCTAATCGGGTTACCTACGAGCAGTACTTC
CDR3 protein: CSANRVTYEQYF
CDR3 length: 12
clone size: many
J gene: TRBJ2-7
D gene: .
V gene: TRBV20-1

CDR3 DNA: TGTGCCAGCAGTGCGGGACACAGGAACACTGAAGCTTTCTTT
CDR3 protein: CASSAGHRNTEAFF
CDR3 length: 14
clone size: many
J gene: TRBJ1-1
D gene: .
V gene: TRBV2

CDR3 DNA: TGCAGTGCTAGAGATCCCAGGACCGCAGATTCACCCCTCCACTTT
CDR3 protein: CSARDPRTADSPLHF
CDR3 length: 15
clone size: many
J gene: TRBJ1-6
D gene: .
V gene: TRBV20-1

CDR3 DNA: TGTGCCAGCAAGGGCAGGACTTACATGAACACTGAAGCTTTCTTT
CDR3 protein: CASKGRTYMNTEAFF
CDR3 length: 15
clone size: many
J gene: TRBJ1-1
D gene: .
V gene: TRBV2

CDR3 DNA: TGTGCCAGCAGTCCCGGGTTTGGCGGGAAGAGTGGCGAGCAGTACTTC
CDR3 protein: CASSPGFGGKSGEQYF
CDR3 length: 16
clone size: many
J gene: TRBJ2-7
D gene: .
V gene: TRBV6-1

CDR3 DNA: TGTGCCAGCACGATCACAGGGGGCGACGGCTACACCTTC
CDR3 protein: CASTITGGDGYTF
CDR3 length: 13
clone size: many
J gene: TRBJ1-2
D gene: TRBD1
V gene: TRBV7-9

CDR3 DNA: TGTGCCAGTAGTATACCGGGGCTTCAAGAGACCCAGTACTTC
CDR3 protein: CASSIPGLQETQYF
CDR3 length: 14
clone size: many
J gene: TRBJ2-5
D gene: .
V gene: TRBV19

CDR3 DNA: TGCAGTGCGCTAATATCGGACCCAGGCGGGGGTGAGAAGTTCTTC
CDR3 protein: CSALISDPGGGEKFF
CDR3 length: 15
clone size: .
J gene: TRBJ2-1
D gene: TRBD2
V gene: TRBV20-1

CDR3 DNA: TGTGCCAGCAGCTTAGACCCTGGACTAGCGGGAGATATAACGGCCAAAAACATTCAGTACTTC
CDR3 protein: CASSLDPGLAGDITAKNIQYF
CDR3 length: 21
clone size: many
J gene: TRBJ2-4
D gene: TRBD2
V gene: TRBV7-6

CDR3 DNA: TGCAGTGCTAGAGTGGGCAGGGTGAGCACAGATACGCAGTATTTT
CDR3 protein: CSARVGRVSTDTQYF
CDR3 length: 15
clone size: many
J gene: TRBJ2-3
D gene: .
V gene: TRBV20-1

CDR3 DNA: TGTGCCAGCACCTTTATGTCTCAAGGGGATACGCAGTATTTT
CDR3 protein: CASTFMSQGDTQYF
CDR3 length: 14
clone size: many
J gene: TRBJ2-3
D gene: .
V gene: TRBV6-1

CDR3 DNA: TGTGCCAGCAGCAAAGACAGGGGAGCCTACAATGAGCAGTTCTTC
CDR3 protein: CASSKDRGAYNEQFF
CDR3 length: 15
clone size: many
J gene: TRBJ2-1
D gene: TRBD1
V gene: TRBV7-2

CDR3 DNA: TGCGCCAGCAGCCCCAGACAGGGCGTCAACGAGCAGTACTTC
CDR3 protein: CASSPRQGVNEQYF
CDR3 length: 14
clone size: .
J gene: TRBJ2-7
D gene: TRBD1
V gene: TRBV5-1

CDR3 DNA: TGTGCCAGCAGCTTCAACGGGGCTAGCGGGAGTATCACAGATACGCAGTATTTT
CDR3 protein: CASSFNGASGSITDTQYF
CDR3 length: 18
clone size: .
J gene: TRBJ2-3
D gene: TRBD2
V gene: TRBV5-5

CDR3 DNA: TGTGCCAGCTCACCACCGACAGGGGGCTTGAGAGAGACCCAGTACTTC
CDR3 protein: CASSPPTGGLRETQYF
CDR3 length: 16
clone size: many
J gene: TRBJ2-5
D gene: TRBD1
V gene: TRBV18

CDR3 DNA: TGCAGTGCTAGAGGGGGGGGATACACTGAAGCTTTCTTT
CDR3 protein: CSARGGGYTEAFF
CDR3 length: 13
clone size: many
J gene: TRBJ1-1
D gene: .
V gene: TRBV20-1

CDR3 DNA: TGTGCCAGCAGCGGAAGACAGGGAAAAGATACGCAGTATTTT
CDR3 protein: CASSGRQGKDTQYF
CDR3 length: 14
clone size: .
J gene: TRBJ2-3
D gene: TRBD1
V gene: TRBV5-4

CDR3 DNA: TGCGCCAGCAGCCAAGAGAACAGTTTGGAGGAGCTGTTTTTT
CDR3 protein: CASSQENSLEELFF
CDR3 length: 14
clone size: .
J gene: TRBJ2-2
D gene: .
V gene: TRBV4-3

CDR3 DNA: TGTGCCAGCAGTTTACCTGGACAGGGAAGGACTAGCGGGAGTAGTGAGCAGTTCTTC
CDR3 protein: CASSLPGQGRTSGSSEQFF
CDR3 length: 19
clone size: many
J gene: TRBJ2-1
D gene: TRBD2
V gene: TRBV28

CDR3 DNA: TGTGCCAGCAGCGTAGGGACAGGGCCCCATAACGAGCAGTACTTC
CDR3 protein: CASSVGTGPHNEQYF
CDR3 length: 15
clone size: .
J gene: TRBJ2-7
D gene: TRBD1
V gene: TRBV7-2

CDR3 DNA: TGTGCCAGCAGTGTAAGGGAGAGTTCTTACGAGCAGTACTTC
CDR3 protein: CASSVRESSYEQYF
CDR3 length: 14
clone size: many
J gene: TRBJ2-7
D gene: .
V gene: TRBV2

CDR3 DNA: TGTGCCAGCAGCCCTGGGGGATATAGGGGTCTCGAGCCCCAGCATTTT
CDR3 protein: CASSPGGYRGLEPQHF
CDR3 length: 16
clone size: many
J gene: TRBJ1-5
D gene: .
V gene: TRBV7-9

CDR3 DNA: TGTGCCAGCAGCTCCCGTCAGCTCCTCGGCGCAGATACGCAGTATTTT
CDR3 protein: CASSSRQLLGADTQYF
CDR3 length: 16
clone size: .
J gene: TRBJ2-3
D gene: .
V gene: TRBV9

CDR3 DNA: TGTGCCAGTAGTAGCGGTTTGAGCTCCTACAATGAGCAGTTCTTC
CDR3 protein: CASSSGLSSYNEQFF
CDR3 length: 15
clone size: many
J gene: TRBJ2-1
D gene: .
V gene: TRBV19

CDR3 DNA: TGTGCCAGCAGCCCTTACACAGATAAGCAGTATTTT
CDR3 protein: CASSPYTDKQYF
CDR3 length: 12
clone size: .
J gene: TRBJ2-3
D gene: .
V gene: TRBV7-2

CDR3 DNA: TGTGCCAGCAGTTTGTTAACCACAGATACGCAGTATTTT
CDR3 protein: CASSLLTTDTQYF
CDR3 length: 13
clone size: many
J gene: TRBJ2-3
D gene: .
V gene: TRBV12-3/TRBV12-4

CDR3 DNA: TGTGCCAGCAGCTCCGGGGCGGGGGCGGGAACAGATACGCAGTATTTT
CDR3 protein: CASSSGAGAGTDTQYF
CDR3 length: 16
clone size: many
J gene: TRBJ2-3
D gene: .
V gene: TRBV6-1

CDR3 DNA: TGTGCCAGCAGTCCCCCCATGCCTTCCTACGAGCAGTACTTC
CDR3 protein: CASSPPMPSYEQYF
CDR3 length: 14
clone size: many
J gene: TRBJ2-7
D gene: .
V gene: TRBV28

CDR3 DNA: TGTGCCAGCAGTAGGGGACTAGCGGGGACCAATGAGCAGTTCTTC
CDR3 protein: CASSRGLAGTNEQFF
CDR3 length: 15
clone size: .
J gene: TRBJ2-1
D gene: TRBD2
V gene: TRBV12-3/TRBV12-4

CDR3 DNA: TGTGCCAGCAGCCAAGATCTGCGACTTACCTACAATGAGCAGTTCTTC
CDR3 protein: CASSQDLRLTYNEQFF
CDR3 length: 16
clone size: many
J gene: TRBJ2-1
D gene: .
V gene: TRBV3-1

CDR3 DNA: TGTGCCAGCTCACCCGCGACTGGCACAGATACGCAGTATTTT
CDR3 protein: CASSPATGTDTQYF
CDR3 length: 14
clone size: .
J gene: TRBJ2-3
D gene: .
V gene: TRBV18

CDR3 DNA: TGCGCCAGCAGCCCATCACACGGCAGTTCCTACGAGCAGTACTTC
CDR3 protein: CASSPSHGSSYEQYF
CDR3 length: 15
clone size: many
J gene: TRBJ2-7
D gene: .
V gene: TRBV4-3

CDR3 DNA: TGTGCCAGTACCCCCCGTAGAGGGGATGGCTACACCTTC
CDR3 protein: CASTPRRGDGYTF
CDR3 length: 13
clone size: few
J gene: TRBJ1-2
D gene: .
V gene: TRBV19

CDR3 DNA: TGTGCCAGCAGCCAAGAAGGGTCTAGTTCCGCAGATACGCAGTATTTT
CDR3 protein: CASSQEGSSSADTQYF
CDR3 length: 16
clone size: many
J gene: TRBJ2-3
D gene: .
V gene: TRBV4-2

CDR3 DNA: TGTGCCAGCAGCTTAGGCGCGATTCAGTACTTC
CDR3 protein: CASSLGAIQYF
CDR3 length: 11
clone size: many
J gene: TRBJ2-4
D gene: .
V gene: TRBV7-2

CDR3 DNA: TGTGCCAGCAGTTTATCGACCCTTCTGGGGACAGGGCGCGAGCAGTACTTC
CDR3 protein: CASSLSTLLGTGREQYF
CDR3 length: 17
clone size: many
J gene: TRBJ2-7
D gene: TRBD1
V gene: TRBV27

CDR3 DNA: TGTGCCAGCAGCTCTGGACTAGGGGGGTACAATGAGCAGTTCTTC
CDR3 protein: CASSSGLGGYNEQFF
CDR3 length: 15
clone size: .
J gene: TRBJ2-1
D gene: .
V gene: TRBV7-2